This T cell receptor (beta chain) was captured by sequencing in a study of OX40 agonist ivuxolimab in advanced cancers. Study as a whole: Three individuals attained partial responses, comprising one hepatocellular carcinoma case and two cutaneous melanoma cases. Study-wide points: Some nonresponders also had low normalized T-cell clonal expansion.

Using immunoSEQ multiplex PCR, the repertoire was profiled, and TCRdb retains in-frame clones only, with some absent. The top ten clones hold approximately 1.1% of a sample with approximately 130,000 clones, roughly nine tenths of them seen once. Systemic immunosuppression or autoimmune disease history was grounds to exclude patients. V gave up 6 bases and J gave up 7 bases; unmatched junction bases: 12. Germline CDR1 reads SGHAT; CDR2 reads FQDESV (reference sequence). The CDR3 is 16 amino acids. Notes on this clone: Its antigen is as yet unknown.

The sequence derives from an adult with an advanced solid tumor such as melanoma, head and neck, liver or kidney cancer. The chain joins TRBV11-1 to TRBJ2-1, with 10 bases lining up with TRBD1. The sample in question was CD4+ or CD8+ T cells sorted from blood, obtained in a trial of the OX40 agonist ivuxolimab. CDR3 sequence reads: CASSSQPGQGRNEQFF. The CDR3 nucleotides read TGTGCCAGCAGTTCGCAACCGGGACAGGGGAGGAATGAGCAGTTCTTC.